This T cell receptor beta chain originates from a study of technical replicates of blood from a few donors (dated by TCRdb to 2017 to 2019). Receptor libraries were prepared by the immunoSEQ multiplex PCR assay. Not all clones reach the TCRdb copy of this immuneACCESS table, which keeps in-frame sequences only. Checked studies attribute under half of the gap to unresolved V genes and leave the rest unexplained. Present in this sample are 75,000 to 95,000 clones, 90% to 97% of which were seen just once. Roughly 0.39% of the sample comes from the top ten. Relative to germline, V is 2 bases shorter and J is 3 bases shorter, with 10 bases between their ends. Including cysteine and phenylalanine, the CDR3 has 14 amino acids. This entry keeps only the CDR3 DNA: 42 bases, framed from base 1. According to the germline V gene, CDR1 reads MNHEY and CDR2 reads SVGAGI. As concerns this clone: This receptor's antigen is unknown. Within one base of it there is no much larger clone, and no base qualities were kept.

Material: T cells isolated from PBMCs. This receptor was taken from a human donor in good health. The chain is assembled from TRBV6-5 and TRBJ1-1; a tentative D call is TRBD1 (6 bases match). The CDR3 region: CASSYREGDTEAFF. The sequenced DNA is TGTGCCAGCAGTTACCGAGAGGGGGACACTGAAGCTTTCTTT.